The 5 T cell receptor beta chains reported below all come from one sample, sequenced in a study of shared clonotypes between healthy human individuals. The data were produced by immunoSEQ multiplex PCR, yet TCRdb's version contains in-frame clones alone and is incomplete. The table has under 750,000 clones, roughly 72% seen once. The sequenced sample consisted of memory CD4+ T cells sorted from blood. Subset denoted: CD45RA-negative fraction. The receptors shown here come from a woman aged 30 to 39 in good health.

This chain links TRBV9 with TRBJ2-1; weak D call: TRBD2 (6 bases). The V gene's germline CDR1 is SGDLS and CDR2 YYNGEE. Trimming took 2 bases from V and 7 from J, leaving 16 bases between them. The CDR3 runs to 15 residues. CDR3 region: CASSVRLEGFNEQFF. CDR3 coding DNA: TGTGCCAGCAGCGTGCGTTTGGAGGGGTTTAATGAGCAGTTCTTC.

This clone was picked up a small number of times. V is TRBV7-8 and J is TRBJ2-3, with 11 positions matching TRBD2. Losses at the gene ends were 3 bases for V and 2 bases for J; bases not matched to a gene: 7. Looked up from germline, CDR1 is SGHVS and CDR2 is FQNEAQ. The CDR3 consists of 17 residues. The CDR3 loop is CASSFRLAGPYTDTQYF. DNA for the CDR3: TGTGCCAGCAGCTTTAGACTAGCGGGGCCCTACACAGATACGCAGTATTTT.

With respect to this clone: A much larger clone sits a single nucleotide away, making a read error possible. This rearrangement joins TRBV2 to TRBJ2-2; D gene uncertain. The V end lost 2 bases, the J end lost 1 base, and 2 bases lay between the germline ends. The CDR3 is 13 residues long. CDR1 is SNHLY and CDR2 is FYNNEI in the germline V gene. CDR3 DNA sequence: TGTGCCAGCAGTGAATGGAACACCGGGGAGCTGTTTTTT. It encodes CASSEWNTGELFF.

This chain uses TRBV5-6 with TRBJ1-2, with 8 bases that match TRBD1. This CDR3 has 16 amino acids. Trimming at V came to 3 bases and at J to 3 bases, leaving 10 bases not matched to a gene. Germline CDR1 and CDR2: SGHDT and YYEEEE. CDR3 residues: CASSSGGQEIDYGYTF. CDR3 in DNA: TGTGCCAGCAGCTCGGGGGGACAGGAGATTGACTATGGCTACACCTTC.

This chain joins TRBV5-1 and TRBJ1-4, with D uncertain. Trimming took off 1 base at V and 6 bases at J, with 10 bases between the two ends. The CDR3 runs 14 residues. Germline CDR1 is SGHRS and CDR2 is YFSETQ. The CDR3 coding sequence is TGCGCCAGCAGCTTGCAAGCCTCGGATGAAAAACTGTTTTTT. This gives the protein CASSLQASDEKLFF.